The present TCR beta chain was sequenced within a study of T-cell reconstitution after alpha-beta-depleted transplantation in children. It was with unique molecular identifiers that the TCRbeta library was prepared. TCRdb reanalysed the PCR reads using MiXCR and keeps one entry per CDR3 protein. The sample lists almost 500,000 distinct CDR3 sequences; approximately 12% were seen once. This CDR3 contains 13 residues. Trimming stripped 5 bases from V and 0 bases from J, with 8 bases between. Germline CDR1 is PRHDT and CDR2 is FYEKMQ (reference sequence). This clonotype was observed at least ten times. This receptor was identified in a human donor who donated a stem cell graft to a child with combined immunodeficiency. Sequenced material: PBMCs from the stem cell graft donor, taken from the stem cell graft. The chain employs TRBV13 and TRBJ2-7; D remains ambiguous. CDR3 DNA: TGTGCCAGCAGCCCCAACCTCTCCTACGAGCAGTACTTC. It translates to CASSPNLSYEQYF.